Sequencing of this T cell receptor beta chain was carried out in a study of blood T cell repertoires in COVID-19. Study in general: The cDNA or gDNA used as material had been derived from T cells, B-cell-depleted T cells, or PBMCs.

Only in-frame clones appear in the TCRdb table, and some are missing; sequencing was by immunoSEQ multiplex PCR. The table records more than 350,000 clones, approximately 89% of them present only once. The CDR3 has 13 residues. Trimming pared 4 bases from V and 2 bases from J, leaving 6 bases between. Per the germline V gene, CDR1 is MNHEY and CDR2 is SVGAGI. Those enrolled in Seattle joined during active infection and were followed longitudinally afterward. The TCR was taken from a woman under 40 with COVID-19, enrolled during active disease. This chain joins TRBV6-5 and TRBJ2-1, with D possibly TRBD2 on 5 matching bases. Sequences were obtained from peripheral blood. This CDR3 reads CASSSLAYNEQFF. The CDR3 DNA sequence: TGTGCCAGCAGTTCACTAGCCTACAATGAGCAGTTCTTC.